This T cell receptor beta chain was observed in a study of T-cell memory formation after mild COVID-19 (dated by TCRdb to about 2021). Describing the broader study: TCR sequence clusters from the two donors were largely donor specific. T-cell clones expanding and contracting after mild COVID-19 in two donors were tracked by longitudinal TCRalpha and TCRbeta repertoire sequencing. The cohort comprised two young, previously healthy adult volunteers, one female and one male.

This clonotype was counted a few times. The antigen it recognizes is unknown. Qualities for individual bases were not recorded, and no much larger clone is one base off. Here is what the overall study found, with its caveats: The study covered only a couple of mild cases, and larger cohorts including severe cases with pre-infection samples were considered necessary. Balanced CD4/CD8 phenotypes were observed for clones contracting from day 15 to 85, whereas a bias towards CD4+ was observed for a second wave of clones expanding from day 15 to 37. Some responding clones were detected in pre-infection memory, which suggested that pre-existing cross-reactive memory T cells had joined the SARS-CoV-2 response. SARS-CoV-2 specificity was not confirmed for the second-wave clones peaking on day 37. Contracting CD4+ clones appeared mostly in the CM and EM memory subsets, whereas CD8+ clones were enriched in EMRA.

Sequenced on an Illumina NovaSeq 6000. Using 5'RACE with constant-segment primers, TCRalpha and TCRbeta cDNA libraries were constructed, with sample barcodes and unique molecular identifiers added in the process. Trizol reagent was used to extract RNA from every sample. Libraries were amplified in two PCR steps, with a second sample barcode and Illumina TruSeq adapters added in the second step. Sequencing of the libraries was done on an Illumina NovaSeq, producing 2 x 150 bp paired-end reads. On the study's bioinformatics: With migec v1.2.7, reads were demultiplexed and then collapsed into UMI-guided consensus sequences. With mixcr v2.1.11, UMI consensuses were aligned to TRA and TRB V and J templates and assembled into clonotypes. A clonotype was counted as expanded or contracted only if both edgeR and NoisET called the change significant, with noise models trained on biological replicates. For edgeR calls, the thresholds were a false discovery rate-adjusted p below 0.01 and a log2 fold-change of 1. As an exploratory analysis of dynamics, max-normalized trajectories of the 1000 most abundant clonotypes were examined with PCA combined with hierarchical clustering. Each responding clone was given a CD4 or CD8 phenotype based on the CD4+ and CD8+ repertoires, which had been sequenced separately. TCRdb ran its own pipeline on the public reads, namely fastp trimming at Q25 and MiXCR clone calling, and kept in-frame beta chains. One record per CDR3 amino acid sequence lists the most common genes and DNA. These V and J calls derive from TCRdb rather than the authors' analysis. This sample holds 350,000 to 450,000 distinct CDR3 sequences; approximately 24% were observed only once. The ten most abundant clones make up about 10% of the sample.

For CDR1 and CDR2, the germline V gene (reference sequence) lists DFQATT and SNEGSKA. V was cut back by 1 base and J by 4 bases, leaving a gap of 15 bases between them. The CDR3 runs 15 residues from the cysteine to the phenylalanine. Just the 45-base CDR3 DNA is kept, in frame starting at base 1. Ficoll-Paque density gradient centrifugation was used to isolate PBMCs. Material for sequencing was PBMCs or a T cell subset sorted from them (not recorded which). The TCR was taken from an adult woman who had mild COVID-19 (a few samples of this study predate the infection). The sample titles of this study are shuffled in the database, so cell type and time point are left out; the donor was told from shared clones. Here the chain combines TRBV20-1 and TRBJ2-3; TRBD2 is possibly the D segment (5 matching bases). Here is the DNA: TGCAGTGCTAGAGTCGCGGCCCAGCGGTCAGATACGCAGTATTTT. It codes for CSARVAAQRSDTQYF.